This T cell receptor beta chain stems from a study of cytomegalovirus exposure and HLA in healthy donors. Germline V lookup: CDR1 SGHTA, CDR2 FQGTGA. There are 15 residues in the CDR3. V was pared by 2 bases and J by 6 bases, with 7 bases of the junction left unmatched. About this clone itself: Its antigen is not identified.

Donors were nominally healthy when sampled, though unrecorded immune exposures were likely. Study-wide results and caveats: Reports showed the classifier diagnosing cytomegalovirus status with high specificity and sensitivity. There were reportedly fewer N-insertions in an Asian-associated ancestry cluster than the approximately 670-donor mean, in a later analysis. Associated with cytomegalovirus, according to the listing, were 150 to 200 TCR beta chains.

Vbeta (60) and Jbeta (13) primers were used in the PCR. The assay was immunoSEQ multiplex PCR, and TCRdb's table has in-frame clones only and misses some. The table has approximately 170,000 clones, about 81% seen once; the top ten hold about 5%. V usage is TRBV7-3 and J usage is TRBJ2-3; 8 bases line up with TRBD2. The sequence was obtained from a man aged 25 to 45 in good health and CMV-seropositive. The specimen sequenced was PBMCs. In DNA form, the CDR3 reads TGTGCCAGCAGCTTATCCGGGGGGGCCTTTGATACGCAGTATTTT. Its protein product is CASSLSGGAFDTQYF.